A selection of T cell receptor beta chains follows, all from one sample in a study of OX40 agonist ivuxolimab in advanced cancers. Method: immunoSEQ multiplex PCR; TCRdb's copy keeps in-frame clones and lacks some. Of 24,000 or so clones in the sample, 75% to 90% were seen once. The source material was CD4+ or CD8+ T cells sorted from blood, sampled in a trial of the OX40 agonist ivuxolimab. The source is an adult with an advanced solid tumor such as melanoma, head and neck, liver or kidney cancer. CDR3s leave out the opening cysteine and the closing phenylalanine or tryptophan.

j_call	v_call	cdr3_aa
TRBJ1-6	TRBV7-2	ASSLEFGISPLH
TRBJ2-1	TRBV4-1	ASSQVPQRVGNEQF
TRBJ2-5	TRBV7-3	ASSLGFSLQETQY
TRBJ2-4	TRBV21-1	APLYGFRDGHIQY
TRBJ2-1	TRBV7-2	ASSYWTGQNEQF
TRBJ1-2	TRBV6-1	ASNPDLSSGYT
NA	TRBV30	AWSVPGGYDEQY
TRBJ2-1	TRBV5-4	ASSSPGAGNEQF
TRBJ2-5	TRBV30	AWSVGRTETQY
TRBJ1-2	TRBV18	ASSPRDNNYGYT
TRBJ2-7	TRBV6-5	ASSYPRAGVLEQY
TRBJ2-1	TRBV7-9	ASSLSDEQF
TRBJ1-1	TRBV7-9	ASSRQGTEAF
TRBJ2-5	TRBV19	ASSIWGIQETQY
TRBJ2-1	TRBV4-3	ASSQDLQGGSYWDEQF
TRBJ2-7	TRBV2	ASSDGQKIKY
TRBJ1-5	TRBV4-1	ASSQEGQGSQPQH
TRBJ1-4	TRBV5-1	ASRVGSVLDPTNEKLF
TRBJ1-4	TRBV7-6	ASSYRASSPNEKLF
TRBJ1-6	TRBV4-3	ASSHKGGQGTSPLH
TRBJ1-6	TRBV4-2	ASSLRQGVVSPLH
TRBJ1-1	TRBV11-1	ASSGQGRGDTEAF
TRBJ1-1	TRBV10-3	AISDVGWTF
TRBJ2-5	TRBV6-6	ASSYGAGQETQY
TRBJ2-7	TRBV19	ASSTWASGPYEQY